The entry that follows covers one T cell receptor beta chain sequence. Its antigen is not known. The method was immunoSEQ multiplex PCR; TCRdb's version includes in-frame clones alone and lacks a portion of them. Of around 2.3 million clones listed, nearly 97% are singletons. This entry comes from a study of shared clonotypes between healthy human individuals. CD4+ cells underwent separation, giving CD45RA+ naive and CD45RA-negative memory subsets. Study-level points and caveats: Sequencing depth was expected to affect clonotype sharing among donors. The generation probabilities recorded for non-shared clonotypes fell below those of clonotypes shared by all four donors.

CDR1 and CDR2 (germline): SGHKS, YYEKEE (reference sequence). The V end was cut by 0 bases, the J end by 3 bases, with 7 bases between. This CDR3 spans 14 amino acids. The chain has TRBV5-5 and TRBJ1-5; no firm D call. The specimen sequenced was naive CD4+ T cells sorted from blood. The subset was: CD45RA+ positively selected. The source of this sequence is a man younger than 35 in good health. Here the CDR3 reads CASSLAQDNQPQHF. The CDR3 bases are TGTGCCAGCAGCTTGGCTCAGGACAATCAGCCCCAGCATTTT.